This T cell receptor (beta chain) was sequenced in a study of CD4 T cell repertoires in COVID-19. Trimming removed 4 bases at V and 5 bases at J, with 15 bases between. Germline-derived CDR1 and CDR2 are MNHEY and SMNVEV (reference sequence). This CDR3 contains 15 residues. In its sample, this clone ranks as large. The target antigen is unknown. Study-wide findings and caveats: Sharing of several most expanded SARS-CoV-2-reactive clonotypes across memory subsets suggested intraclonal diversification.

Profiled with immunoSEQ multiplex PCR; TCRdb holds only in-frame clones, not every one. The sample carries about 360 clones, 30% recorded once. Antigen-reactive proliferating T cell lines came from CFSE-labeled cells given autologous monocytes and SARS-CoV-2 spike or nucleoprotein. Cultures began with 5x10^5 cells for each subset. The source is a human donor who had COVID-19. V usage is TRBV27 and J usage is TRBJ1-5, with a possible D match to TRBD1 (6 bases). The sequencing used effector memory CD4+ T cells, cultured in vitro, collected after recovery from COVID-19. The CDR3 protein is CASSWTARGDQPQHF. CDR3 DNA sequence: TGTGCCAGCAGTTGGACAGCGAGGGGGGATCAGCCCCAGCATTTT.